The 3 T cell receptor beta chains in this list originate from one sample, sequenced in a study of blood T cell repertoires in COVID-19. Profiling relied on immunoSEQ multiplex PCR, and the TCRdb table lists in-frame clones only, not all of them. This table holds 250,000 to 300,000 clones, about 68% found once. Material: peripheral blood. These receptors all stem from an elderly woman with acute or convalescent COVID-19.

This chain joins TRBV19 and TRBJ2-1; TRBD2 matches at 7 bases. Germline trimming cut 3 bases from V and 4 bases from J; bases unmatched to any gene: 6. The CDR3 spans 15 residues. Germline values: CDR1 LNHDA, CDR2 SQIVND (reference sequence). Written as DNA, the CDR3 is TGTGCCAGTAGTATTCTAGCGGAACGTTACAATGAGCAGTTCTTC. It encodes CASSILAERYNEQFF.

This clone has only one observation. The gene calls are TRBV15 and TRBJ1-5; D is unclear. Germline V gives CDR1 LNHNV, CDR2 YYDKDF (reference sequence). The CDR3 runs to 13 residues. Trimming took 8 bases from V and 3 from J, leaving 11 bases between them. Here the CDR3 DNA reads TGTGCCACCTCCCGAGGAAACAATCAGCCCCAGCATTTT. It is translated as CATSRGNNQPQHF.

J is TRBJ1-2 and V is TRBV7-9, with D uncertain. The V gene's germline CDR1 is SEHNR and CDR2 FQNEAQ (reference sequence). V was cut by 3 bases and J by 7 bases, with 12 bases left in between. CDR3 length: 13 residues. CDR3 region: CASSLARSGGYTF. As DNA, the CDR3 is TGTGCCAGCAGCTTGGCCCGGAGTGGTGGCTACACCTTC.